This T cell receptor beta chain is from a study of T-cell memory formation after mild COVID-19. A few counts support this clonotype. Its antigen is as yet unknown. Broader study findings: A balance of CD4 and CD8 characterized clones contracting day 15 to 85, whereas later expanders leaned CD4+.

TCRdb reanalysed the 5' RACE reads using MiXCR and keeps one entry per CDR3 protein. The sample lists about 150,000 distinct CDR3 sequences, 13% seen once, with approximately 3.5% in the top ten. Trimming cost V 1 base and J 7 bases, with 7 bases left between them. The CDR3 is made up of 12 amino acids. Germline CDR1 is SGHTA and CDR2 is FQGNSA. Sequencing was carried out using PBMCs or a T cell subset sorted from them (not recorded which). V and J are TRBV7-2 and TRBJ1-1, with D uncertain. The receptor was derived from a young man who had mild COVID-19 (a few samples of this study predate the infection). Cell type and time point are not known. The CDR3 DNA follows: TGTGCCAGCAGCTTAGTAAGGGTTGAAGCTTTCTTT. Its translation is CASSLVRVEAFF.